The 9 T cell receptor beta chains below all came from one sample that was sequenced in a study of tumor T cells in aggressive B-cell lymphoma (dated by TCRdb to about 2017). Libraries were built with the immunoSEQ multiplex PCR assay. TCRdb re-hosts the immuneACCESS table, in-frame sequences only. Its copies lack some clones; in the studies checked, an unresolved V gene accounts for under half of them, and the cause for the rest is not known. This sample is represented by about 5,600 clones; around 82% of them were singletons. The ten largest clones take up around 2.8% of the sample. Sequencing input: tumor tissue. The origin of the receptors is an adult with diffuse large B cell lymphoma.

The CDR3 here is CASSFQAGGLEETQYF. For the CDR3, the DNA is TGTGCCAGCAGTTTCCAAGCGGGAGGGTTGGAAGAGACCCAGTACTTC. The chain is built from TRBV6-5 and TRBJ2-5, with 10 nucleotides matching TRBD2. Germline CDR1 is MNHEY and CDR2 is SVGAGI. The CDR3 sequence is 16 residues long. The ends lost 4 bases at V and 3 bases at J; junction bases unmatched: 8.

The V call is TRBV5-8, the J call TRBJ2-2; the D is unclear. In germline, CDR1 is SGHTS, CDR2 YDEGEE. V was trimmed by 0 bases and J by 5 bases, leaving 11 bases between them. The CDR3 contains 15 residues. CDR3 coding DNA: TGTGCCAGCAGCTTGGTTGGCTTCTCAACCGGGGAGCTGTTTTTT. It yields the protein CASSLVGFSTGELFF.

V usage is TRBV7-6 and J usage is TRBJ2-3; 9 positions agree with TRBD2. Germline-derived CDR1 and CDR2 are SGHVS and FNYEAQ. There are 17 residues in the CDR3. V was clipped by 1 base and J by 2 bases; unmatched bases: 7. The CDR3 here is CASSLGPAGGTTDTQYF. The CDR3 bases are TGTGCCAGCAGCTTAGGGCCAGCGGGAGGAACCACAGATACGCAGTATTTT.

This clone has more than one count but fewer than ten. The CDR3 DNA follows: TGTGCCAGCAGCGTAGAATCAGGAGGCGGGGAGACCCAGTACTTC. It translates to CASSVESGGGETQYF. This chain joins TRBV9 and TRBJ2-5, with a possible D match to TRBD2 (5 bases). There are 15 residues in the CDR3. The germline V gene has CDR1 SGDLS and CDR2 YYNGEE. Trimming cost V 0 bases and J 5 bases, with 14 bases left between them. The full variable domain, rest sourced from reference TRBV9 and TRBJ2-5, is DSGVTQTPKHLITATGQRVTLRCSPRSGDLSVYWYQQSLDQGLQFLIQYYNGEERAKGNILERFSAQQFPDLHSELNLSSLELGDSALYFCASSVESGGGETQYFGPGTRLLVL.

This clone has a handful of counts. The V call is TRBV11-2, the J call TRBJ1-1; D ambiguous. This CDR3 spans 13 amino acids. Trimming removed 8 bases at V and 4 bases at J, with 14 bases between. Germline V lookup: CDR1 SGHAT, CDR2 FQNNGV. DNA of the CDR3: TGTGCCAGCGAGCCCATACAGAGCACTGAAGCTTTCTTT. Protein product: CASEPIQSTEAFF.

J is TRBJ2-3 and V is TRBV29-1, with D maybe TRBD2 (6 bases). This CDR3 is 14 amino acids long. Trimming left V 4 bases short and J 1 base short, with 12 bases between. Per germline, CDR1 SQVTM and CDR2 ANQGSEA. CDR3 coding DNA: TGCAGCGTTGTATCCGCGGGACGCACAGATACGCAGTATTTT. This gives the protein CSVVSAGRTDTQYF.

V gene TRBV20-1 combines with J gene TRBJ1-1; maybe TRBD1 (6 bases). CDR1 DFQATT and CDR2 SNEGSKA come from the germline V gene (reference sequence). CDR3 length: 11 amino acids. Trimming pared 2 bases from V and 8 bases from J, leaving 9 bases between. The CDR3 bases are TGCAGTGCTAGAAAGGGGGGGGAAGCTTTCTTT. Translation: CSARKGGEAFF.

V gene TRBV29-1 combines with J gene TRBJ2-3, with TRBD2 matching over 8 bases. This CDR3 contains 15 residues. Trimming removed 5 bases from V and 2 bases from J; junction bases left unmatched: 9. The germline V gene encodes CDR1 SQVTM and CDR2 ANQGSEA. CDR3 in DNA: TGCAGCGTTTTGCGGGAGGCCCCACCCACAGATACGCAGTATTTT. Its translation: CSVLREAPPTDTQYF.

V and J are TRBV27 and TRBJ2-5; no clear D gene. This CDR3 contains 13 residues. CDR1 is MNHEY and CDR2 is SMNVEV in the germline V gene (reference sequence). V was cut by 5 bases and J by 5 bases, with 12 bases left in between. The CDR3 DNA follows: TGTGCCAGCAGTGTGCAGGTTGGGGAGACCCAGTACTTC. Translating it yields CASSVQVGETQYF.